These T cell receptor beta chains were read from a single sample in a study of shared clonotypes between healthy human individuals. The method was immunoSEQ multiplex PCR; TCRdb's version includes in-frame clones alone and lacks a portion of them. The sample lists about 2.4 million clones, approximately 94% occurring once. The sample consisted of naive CD4+ T cells from PBMCs. The receptors shown here come from a man between 18 and 35 years old in good health. Some clones in this sample may be carry-over from other donors' samples. Both conserved end residues are part of each CDR3. For some rows the clone size is stated as once, few or many, or as a class when expanded; others skip it.

v_gene	abundance	j_gene	CDR3aa
TRBV5-1	-	TRBJ2-2	CASSQSSGKDAGELFF
TRBV7-2	-	TRBJ1-4	CASSSSTGVGEKLFF
TRBV5-3	-	TRBJ1-1	CARSWGEDKWGTEAFF
TRBV6-6	-	TRBJ1-2	CASRHRGGFNYGYTF
TRBV28	-	TRBJ1-2	CASQLRGDTYGYTF
TRBV4-1	-	TRBJ2-7	CASSQDWTGSTPEQYF
TRBV28	-	TRBJ2-4	CASSLPGQGLAKNIQYF
TRBV14	-	TRBJ1-5	CASSRGTGMDQPQHF
TRBV11-3	-	TRBJ2-2	CASSLDRGWVGELFF
TRBV5-4	once	TRBJ2-7	CASSLGLAGRTHGEQYF
TRBV15	-	TRBJ1-2	CATSSGEAYSYGYTF
TRBV7-8	once	TRBJ2-7	CASSLGPGSPYEQYF
TRBV4-1	-	TRBJ2-7	CASSPGRASGSYEQYF
TRBV2	-	TRBJ2-7	CASRGTETSYEQYF
TRBV6-6	-	TRBJ1-1	CASSTDRNTEAFF
TRBV20-1	-	TRBJ1-1	CSANRGTEAFF
TRBV6-5	once	TRBJ1-6	CATVRVPGSPLHF
TRBV5-1	once	TRBJ2-2	CASSLAWKEGTGELFF
TRBV6-6	-	TRBJ1-1	CASSSSGANTEAFF
TRBV27	-	TRBJ1-2	CASSSKNRTRNILRGGYTF
TRBV5-6	-	TRBJ2-3	CASSSRRGGTDTQYF
TRBV5-1	-	TRBJ1-5	CASSLEGNSNQPQHF
TRBV5-1	-	TRBJ2-1	CASSLAPAAGGNEQFF
TRBV2	-	TRBJ1-5	CASERDRGDEPQHF